This T cell receptor (beta chain) came from a study of human T cells and chemical hapten exposure. This sample's time point: patch test 1, 2 weeks after DPC sensitization. Treatment meaning: therapeutic diphenylcyclopropenone sensitization with weekly scalp DPC. Unseparated into fractions, whole blood served as the source from which total RNA was extracted. Suited to DPC and affected by alopecia, the donors ranged from 18 to 70 years old. Individual cDNA molecules (in the library) carried attached unique molecular identifiers. TCRdb redid the calling of the RACE reads with MiXCR, one entry per CDR3 protein. The sample has about 52,000 distinct CDR3 sequences, more than 9.5% seen once. V shed 2 bases, J shed 3 bases, and the junction held 6 bases outside the gene matches. The CDR3 length is 15 residues. Germline V gene data show CDR1 as KGHSH and CDR2 as LQKENI. This clonotype was detected only a few times.

Sequenced material: whole blood, taken in connection with sensitization to the hapten diphenylcyclopropenone (DPC). The receptor comes from a woman between 35 and 50 years old with alopecia areata. Some clones in this sample may be carry-over from other donors' samples. The chain is built from TRBV18 and TRBJ1-1; 7 positions match TRBD1. In nucleotides, the CDR3 is TGTGCCAGCTCACCAACCGGGACAGAGGACACTGAAGCTTTCTTT. It is translated as CASSPTGTEDTEAFF.